The 27 T cell receptor beta chains below come from one sample, sequenced in a study of CD8 T cells in Susac syndrome. The RNA input was 0.5 to 1 ug, and it was reverse transcribed with random hexamers. From the immunoSEQ multiplex PCR reads, TCRdb called clonotypes with MiXCR, one entry per CDR3 protein. The data hold some 200,000 distinct CDR3 sequences, with 90% to 95% observed a single time. Sequenced material: CD4+ T cells from PBMCs. These receptors were taken from a human donor with multiple sclerosis.

The V call is TRBV30, the J call TRBJ1-2, with D perhaps matching TRBD1 (5 bases). Trimming pared 5 bases from V and 4 bases from J, leaving 17 bases between. The CDR3 contains 14 residues. Germline lookup yields CDR1 GTSNPN and CDR2 SVGIG (reference sequence). The CDR3 nucleotides are TGTGCCTGGTCGGGGACCTCGACGGTCTATGGCTACACCTTC. This translates into CAWSGTSTVYGYTF.

The chain uses TRBV6-1 and TRBJ1-5; 10 positions match TRBD1. The CDR3 runs 15 residues. Germline CDR1 is MNHNS and CDR2 is SASEGT. The ends lost 6 bases at V and 4 bases at J; junction bases unmatched: 6. Written as DNA, the CDR3 is TGTGCCAGCAGGGACCCGGGACAGGGGAATCAGCCCCAGCATTTT. Protein sequence: CASRDPGQGNQPQHF.

The chain has TRBV12-3 or TRBV12-4 and TRBJ2-2; D is possibly TRBD2 (5 bases). The CDR3 extends over 12 amino acids. Trimming took 8 bases from V and 4 from J, leaving 8 bases between them. The CDR3 protein is CASGRGTGELFF. The CDR3 nucleotides are TGTGCCAGCGGGAGAGGCACCGGGGAGCTGTTTTTT.

The V call is TRBV7-8, the J call TRBJ2-1; 9 bases line up with TRBD1. V lost 3 bases and J lost 1; bases outside the gene matches: 7. Germline lookup yields CDR1 SGHVS and CDR2 FQNEAQ. The CDR3 has 17 residues. For the CDR3, the DNA is TGTGCCAGCAGCTTCCAATTGGACAGGGGATCCTACAATGAGCAGTTCTTC. It encodes CASSFQLDRGSYNEQFF.

This chain links TRBV12-3 or TRBV12-4 with TRBJ1-2; TRBD1 aligns across 7 bases. This CDR3 is 17 amino acids long. Trimming removed 3 bases from V and 0 bases from J; junction bases left unmatched: 10. The DNA of the CDR3 is TGTGCCAGCAGTTTTGGGGACAGTGACCTAACTAACTATGGCTACACCTTC. Translation: CASSFGDSDLTNYGYTF.

The chain is built from TRBV7-9 and TRBJ2-2, with a possible D match to TRBD1 (5 bases). The V and J ends lost 4 bases and 6 bases respectively, with 9 bases between them. Germline V gene data show CDR1 as SEHNR and CDR2 as FQNEAQ (reference sequence). The CDR3 loop spans 13 amino acids. The CDR3 DNA sequence: TGTGCCAGCAGCTCCGCCAGGGCCGGGGAGCTGTTTTTT. Protein: CASSSARAGELFF. Based on the CDR3 plus reference TRBV7-9 and TRBJ2-2, the full variable domain is DTGVSQNPRHKITKRGQNVTFRCDPISEHNRLYWYRQTLGQGPEFLTYFQNEAQLEKSRLLSDRFSAERPKGSFSTLEIQRTEQGDSAMYLCASSSARAGELFFGEGSRLTVL.

V usage is TRBV7-8 and J usage is TRBJ2-7; unclear D gene. V lost 5 bases and J 5 bases, leaving 19 bases between the germline ends. The CDR3 extends over 15 amino acids. Germline V gene lookup returns CDR1 SGHVS and CDR2 FQNEAQ. DNA of the CDR3: TGTGCCAGCAGCCCCCGGACGGTGTTGACTGACGAGCAGTACTTC. It codes for CASSPRTVLTDEQYF.

This clonotype was seen just once. The J gene is TRBJ2-3, the V gene TRBV3-1; no firm D call. V gave up 1 base and J gave up 2 bases, with 10 bases separating them. The CDR3 is 15 residues long. The V gene's germline CDR1 is LGHDT and CDR2 YNNKEL (reference sequence). The CDR3 DNA reads as TGTGCCAGCAGCCAAGTTTCAGATACCACAGATACGCAGTATTTT. This codes for CASSQVSDTTDTQYF.

This chain links TRBV20-1 with TRBJ1-3; D gene uncertain. CDR1 is DFQATT, CDR2 SNEGSKA, per germline (reference sequence). The V gene lost 6 bases and the J gene lost 1 base, with 16 bases spanning the gap. This CDR3 is built from 15 residues. This chain's CDR3 is CSAILPTPSGNTIYF. CDR3 nucleotide sequence: TGCAGTGCCATACTCCCGACTCCGTCTGGAAACACCATATATTTT.

The V gene is TRBV4-2, the J gene TRBJ2-7, with a possible D match to TRBD1 (6 bases). The CDR3 runs 15 residues. V lost 4 bases, J lost 0 bases, and 13 bases lay in between. Germline V gene data show CDR1 as LGHNA and CDR2 as YNFKEQ. In nucleotides, the CDR3 is TGTGCCAGCAGCCGAAGACAGGATAGCTCCTACGAGCAGTACTTC. It is translated as CASSRRQDSSYEQYF.

The rearrangement joins TRBV20-1 to TRBJ2-6, with 7 bases identical to TRBD2. The CDR3 has 17 residues. After removal of 3 bases from V and 4 bases from J, the junction contained 12 bases not matched to a gene. The germline CDR1 and CDR2 sequences are DFQATT and SNEGSKA (reference sequence). The CDR3 nucleotides are TGCAGTGCTAGGGGCGGGAGCGAAGTAGGAGGGGCCAACGTCCTGACTTTC. Translation: CSARGGSEVGGANVLTF.

This clonotype was seen only a few times. The chain employs TRBV30 and TRBJ1-6; D uncertain. Germline V lookup: CDR1 GTSNPN, CDR2 SVGIG (reference sequence). Trimming removed 0 bases from V and 10 bases from J, with 4 bases in between. The CDR3 runs to 11 residues. The CDR3 region is CAWSVQSPLHF. The CDR3 DNA is TGTGCCTGGAGTGTACAGTCACCCCTCCACTTT.

This chain uses TRBV11-3 with TRBJ2-5, with D possibly matching TRBD1 (5 bases). This CDR3 comprises 14 residues. Trimming left V 2 bases short and J 4 bases short, with 11 bases between. The germline CDR1 and CDR2 sequences are SGHNT and YENEEA. The CDR3 here is CASSLRRGPETQYF. CDR3 nucleotide sequence: TGTGCCAGCAGCTTAAGAAGGGGCCCAGAGACCCAGTACTTC.

This chain joins TRBV29-1 and TRBJ2-2, with no clear D. Germline loops: CDR1 SQVTM, CDR2 ANQGSEA. V lost 5 bases and J lost 0, with 10 bases in between. There are 14 residues in the CDR3. Here the CDR3 reads CSVTEAANTGELFF. The CDR3, as DNA: TGCAGCGTTACAGAGGCGGCGAACACCGGGGAGCTGTTTTTT.

This clonotype was detected only once. The CDR3, as DNA: TGTGCCAGCAGCCCCCGTTCCCAGGAATTGGGCTACACCTTC. Amino acids: CASSPRSQELGYTF. This sequence joins TRBV9 and TRBJ1-2; D is undetermined. CDR1 is SGDLS and CDR2 is YYNGEE in the germline V gene. Trimming removed 4 bases at V and 8 bases at J, with 18 bases between. This CDR3 has 14 residues. The variable domain in full, with the rest retrieved from reference TRBV9 and TRBJ1-2, is DSGVTQTPKHLITATGQRVTLRCSPRSGDLSVYWYQQSLDQGLQFLIQYYNGEERAKGNILERFSAQQFPDLHSELNLSSLELGDSALYFCASSPRSQELGYTFGSGTRLTVV.

The chain has TRBV25-1 and TRBJ1-1, with D hard to call. This CDR3 comprises 15 residues. Germline CDR1 and CDR2: MGHDK and SYGVNS. V shed 0 bases and J shed 3 bases, with 11 bases lying between them. The CDR3 spells CASSEYSYGDTEAFF. CDR3 DNA sequence: TGTGCCAGCAGTGAATATTCATACGGAGACACTGAAGCTTTCTTT. Together with reference TRBV25-1 and TRBJ1-1, the CDR3 gives the full variable domain: EADIYQTPRYLVIGTGKKITLECSQTMGHDKMYWYQQDPGMELHLIHYSYGVNSTEKGDLSSESTVSRIRTEHFPLTLESARPSHTSQYLCASSEYSYGDTEAFFGQGTRLTVV.

This chain uses TRBV2 with TRBJ1-2, with 8 bases aligning to TRBD1. Germline lookup yields CDR1 SNHLY and CDR2 FYNNEI. V gave up 7 bases and J gave up 4 bases; unmatched junction bases: 2. The CDR3 has 12 amino acids. CDR3 amino acids: CASNQGAYGYTF. Here the CDR3 DNA reads TGTGCCAGCAACCAGGGGGCCTATGGCTACACCTTC.

V gene TRBV24-1 combines with J gene TRBJ2-5, with D perhaps matching TRBD2 (5 bases). The CDR3 consists of 12 residues. The V end lost 9 bases, the J end lost 1 base, and 8 bases lay between the germline ends. Germline V gene lookup returns CDR1 KGHDR and CDR2 SFDVKD. CDR3 nucleotide sequence: TGTGCCACCGAAGGGAGCCAAGAGACCCAGTACTTC. Protein: CATEGSQETQYF.

The chain uses TRBV20-1 and TRBJ2-3; 9 positions match TRBD2. The length of the CDR3 is 12 residues. Looked up from germline, CDR1 is DFQATT and CDR2 is SNEGSKA (reference sequence). After removal of 7 bases from V and 4 bases from J, the junction contained 3 bases not matched to a gene. The CDR3 DNA reads TGCAGTGTGGGCGGGAGGGCAGATACGCAGTATTTT. This sequence encodes CSVGGRADTQYF.

Only one count was recorded for this clonotype. The chain recombines TRBV12-3 or TRBV12-4 with TRBJ2-7; perhaps D is TRBD1 or TRBD2 (5 bases each). This CDR3 region has 15 residues. V lost 2 bases to trimming and J lost 2 bases, with 13 bases between them. The CDR3 loop reads CASSLKVLGAYEQYF. For the CDR3, the DNA is TGTGCCAGCAGTTTAAAGGTACTAGGGGCCTACGAGCAGTACTTC.

The chain has TRBV10-3 and TRBJ1-2, with a tentative D call TRBD1 (6 bases). Trimming removed 3 bases from V and 4 bases from J, with 15 bases in between. The CDR3 covers 15 residues. Germline V lookup: CDR1 ENHRY, CDR2 SYGVKD. This CDR3 is CAISDSTGFAYGYTF. In DNA, the CDR3 is TGTGCCATCAGTGATTCCACAGGGTTTGCCTATGGCTACACCTTC.

The CDR3 DNA follows: TGTGCCAGCAGTTCCCCAGGAGGGAACACTGAAGCTTTCTTT. It translates to CASSSPGGNTEAFF. The chain joins TRBV27 to TRBJ1-1; no clear D gene. The length of the CDR3 is 14 residues. Trimming removed 4 bases from V and 1 base from J, with 10 bases in between. Germline V gene lookup returns CDR1 MNHEY and CDR2 SMNVEV (reference sequence).

The chain combines TRBV27 with TRBJ1-5, with D possibly being TRBD1 (6 bases). The CDR3 has 15 residues. CDR1 is MNHEY, CDR2 SMNVEV, per germline (reference sequence). Trimming removed 5 bases from V and 6 bases from J, with 17 bases in between. The CDR3 DNA follows: TGTGCCAGCAGTCAGGGGATGCTCAGGGGTCAGCCCCAGCATTTT. Its protein is CASSQGMLRGQPQHF.

The chain has TRBV6-2 or TRBV6-3 and TRBJ2-7; 7 nucleotides line up with TRBD2. Looked up from germline, CDR1 is MNHEY and CDR2 is SVGEGT. This CDR3 has 12 amino acids. Trimming took 5 bases from V and 3 from J; bases not matched to a gene: 1. CDR3 bases: TGTGCCAGCAGTGGGACTAACTACGAGCAGTACTTC. Translated, it gives CASSGTNYEQYF.

This clonotype was recorded only once. This rearrangement joins TRBV20-1 to TRBJ1-1; D gene unclear. With 3 bases removed from V and 4 bases from J, the gap between germline ends came to 6 bases. Germline CDR1 DFQATT, CDR2 SNEGSKA (reference sequence). CDR3 length equals 11 residues. As DNA, the CDR3 is TGCAGTGCTAGTGCCCCCACTGAAGCTTTCTTT. Protein product: CSASAPTEAFF.

V gene TRBV3-1 combines with J gene TRBJ2-5; tentatively, D is TRBD1 or TRBD2 (5 bases each). The germline V and J ends were trimmed by 6 bases and 4 bases, with 12 bases remaining between them. The CDR3 extends over 13 amino acids. From germline, CDR1 is LGHDT and CDR2 YNNKEL (reference sequence). The CDR3 reads CASRPRGTETQYF. The CDR3 nucleotides read TGTGCCAGCAGACCGAGGGGAACAGAGACCCAGTACTTC.

V gene TRBV3-1 combines with J gene TRBJ1-2, with TRBD1 identical over 12 bases. Germline V gene lookup returns CDR1 LGHDT and CDR2 YNNKEL (reference sequence). Unmatched junction bases numbered 5, after V lost 3 bases and J lost 6 bases. This CDR3 is built from 15 residues. CDR3 DNA sequence: TGTGCCAGCAGCCAGTCCGGGACAGGGGGCCATGGCTACACCTTC. The encoded protein is CASSQSGTGGHGYTF.